A selection of T cell receptor beta chains follows, all from one sample in a study of T cell repertoires in aging, cancer and after chemotherapy. TCRdb used MiXCR to reprocess the multiplex PCR reads, holding one entry per CDR3 protein. The sample carries about 19,000 distinct CDR3 sequences, roughly 37% recorded once. The specimen sequenced was blood. The receptor source for this set is a human donor with a solid tumor. The CDR3 runs from the conserved cysteine through the conserved F or W. The D gene is left open where the match is weak. Size is omitted from some rows. Given values are once, few, many or a class for expanded clones.

J gene,V gene,D gene,clone size,CDR3 protein,CDR3 DNA
TRBJ2-2,TRBV29-1,NA,once,CSVSNPVDTGELFF,TGCAGCGTCTCAAACCCGGTCGACACCGGGGAGCTGTTTTTT
TRBJ2-6,TRBV10-3,TRBD2,NA,CAIQAGIASGYNVLTF,TGTGCCATCCAAGCGGGAATAGCTTCTGGTTACAACGTCCTGACTTTC
TRBJ1-6,TRBV11-2,NA,NA,CASSLWNSPLHF,TGTGCCAGCAGCTTATGGAACTCACCCCTCCACTTT
TRBJ1-6,TRBV12-3/TRBV12-4,NA,few,CASASSYNSPLHF,TGTGCCAGCGCAAGCTCCTATAATTCACCCCTCCACTTT
TRBJ2-2,TRBV14,NA,few,CASSATVNTGELFF,TGTGCCAGCAGCGCGACTGTGAACACCGGGGAGCTGTTTTTT
TRBJ2-3,TRBV6-4,TRBD2,NA,CASSDSTSGGADTQYF,TGTGCCAGCAGTGACTCGACTAGCGGGGGGGCAGATACGCAGTATTTT
TRBJ2-1,TRBV7-7,NA,NA,CASSLSVQNEQFF,TGTGCTAGCAGCTTATCGGTACAGAATGAGCAGTTCTTC
TRBJ2-1,TRBV20-1,NA,NA,CSQEKGSINEQFF,TGCAGTCAGGAGAAGGGAAGCATCAATGAGCAGTTCTTC
TRBJ1-2,TRBV30,NA,NA,CAWSGGPPNSGYTF,TGTGCCTGGAGCGGGGGCCCCCCCAACTCTGGCTACACCTTC
TRBJ1-6,TRBV5-5,TRBD1,NA,CASSADQGVVSPLHF,TGTGCCAGCAGCGCGGACCAGGGGGTAGTGTCACCCCTCCACTTT
TRBJ2-7,TRBV7-9,TRBD2,NA,CASSSSTSGDGKQYF,TGTGCCAGCAGCTCTTCAACTAGCGGGGACGGGAAGCAGTACTTC
TRBJ2-7,TRBV27,NA,NA,CASSSPSYEQYF,TGTGCCAGCAGTTCCCCCTCCTACGAGCAGTACTTC
TRBJ1-2,TRBV4-2,TRBD1,NA,CASSAGTGGFGYTF,TGTGCCAGCAGCGCCGGGACAGGGGGTTTCGGCTACACCTTC
TRBJ2-1,TRBV7-9,TRBD2,NA,CASSWNSGGRSNEQFF,TGTGCCAGCAGCTGGAATAGCGGGGGGCGGTCGAATGAGCAGTTCTTC
TRBJ2-6,TRBV24-1,NA,NA,CATADSLSGANVLTF,TGTGCCACCGCTGACAGCCTCTCTGGGGCCAACGTCCTGACTTTC
TRBJ2-7,TRBV6-1,NA,NA,CASSDAFEGHEQYF,TGTGCCAGCAGTGACGCATTCGAGGGGCACGAGCAGTACTTC
TRBJ1-6,TRBV15,NA,NA,CATSRAGSHNSPLHF,TGTGCCACCAGCAGAGCCGGTTCCCATAATTCACCCCTCCACTTT
TRBJ2-6,TRBV13,NA,medium-sized,CASSTRHSGANVLTF,TGTGCCAGCAGCACGAGGCACTCTGGGGCCAACGTCCTGACTTTC
TRBJ2-1,TRBV19,TRBD2,NA,CASSIAAGGFNEQFF,TGTGCCAGTAGTATAGCGGCGGGAGGGTTCAATGAGCAGTTCTTC
TRBJ2-2,TRBV19,TRBD1,medium-sized,CASSIMGQAAGELFF,TGTGCCAGTAGTATTATGGGACAGGCGGCCGGGGAGCTGTTTTTT
TRBJ2-7,TRBV18,NA,few,CASSLTPGEGEQYF,TGTGCCAGCTCACTTACCCCGGGCGAGGGCGAGCAGTACTTC
TRBJ2-3,TRBV6-5,NA,NA,CASSYSMGGADTQYF,TGTGCCAGCAGTTACTCTATGGGGGGCGCCGATACGCAGTATTTT
TRBJ1-3,TRBV5-4,NA,NA,CASSLISGNTIYF,TGTGCCAGCAGCTTAATCTCTGGAAACACCATATATTTT
TRBJ1-1,TRBV18,NA,NA,CASSATGTNTEAFF,TGTGCCAGCTCGGCTACAGGGACGAACACTGAAGCTTTCTTT
TRBJ2-1,TRBV12-3/TRBV12-4,TRBD2,NA,CASSFGQRDYNEQFF,TGTGCCAGCAGTTTTGGCCAGCGGGACTACAATGAGCAGTTCTTC
TRBJ2-3,TRBV20-1,NA,NA,CSASKGRAFFSDTQYF,TGCAGTGCTAGTAAGGGCAGGGCTTTTTTTTCGGATACGCAGTATTTT
TRBJ2-1,TRBV18,NA,NA,CASSRRRDIYNEQFF,TGTGCCAGCTCACGTCGCCGGGACATATACAATGAGCAGTTCTTC
TRBJ1-2,TRBV28,TRBD1,once,CASSDGQDIYGYTF,TGTGCCAGCAGTGACGGACAGGACATCTATGGCTACACCTTC
TRBJ1-2,TRBV5-5,NA,NA,CASSFWGSPKSYTF,TGTGCCAGCAGCTTTTGGGGGAGCCCGAAAAGCTACACCTTC
TRBJ2-6,TRBV18,NA,few,CASSPRTLMNSGANVLTF,TGTGCCAGCTCACCACGGACACTCATGAACTCTGGGGCCAACGTCCTGACTTTC
TRBJ2-1,TRBV6-6,TRBD2,NA,CASSYSRTSGYNEQFF,TGTGCCAGCAGTTACTCCCGGACTAGCGGATACAATGAGCAGTTCTTC
TRBJ1-5,TRBV19,NA,few,CASSIPTYTYSNQPQHF,TGTGCCAGTAGTATTCCAACCTACACCTATAGCAATCAGCCCCAGCATTTT
TRBJ2-3,TRBV6-5,NA,medium-sized,CASSYSRATDTQYF,TGTGCCAGCAGTTACAGCAGGGCCACAGATACGCAGTATTTT
TRBJ2-6,TRBV6-2/TRBV6-3,NA,few,CASSYIGNSGANVLTF,TGTGCCAGCAGTTACATTGGGAACTCTGGGGCCAACGTCCTGACTTTC
TRBJ2-6,TRBV5-1,TRBD1,NA,CASSDDRAGANVLTF,TGCGCCAGCAGCGACGACAGGGCTGGGGCCAACGTCCTGACTTTC
TRBJ1-4,TRBV30,NA,NA,CAWTLGAANEKLFF,TGTGCCTGGACCCTAGGGGCTGCTAATGAAAAACTGTTTTTT
TRBJ2-2,TRBV30,TRBD1,NA,CAWSAYRGYTGELFF,TGTGCCTGGAGTGCGTACAGGGGATATACCGGGGAGCTGTTTTTT
TRBJ1-1,TRBV5-5,NA,NA,CASSRGNTEAFF,TGTGCCAGCAGCCGCGGAAACACTGAAGCTTTCTTT
TRBJ2-1,TRBV6-5,NA,NA,CASSSSPATNNEQFF,NA
TRBJ2-1,TRBV6-1,TRBD1,NA,CASSEVGTGPYNEQFF,TGTGCCAGCAGTGAAGTTGGGACAGGGCCTTACAATGAGCAGTTCTTC
TRBJ1-4,TRBV6-1,NA,medium-sized,CASSEVAGTNEKLFF,TGTGCCAGCAGTGAAGTAGCCGGGACAAATGAAAAACTGTTTTTT
TRBJ1-5,TRBV12-3/TRBV12-4,NA,NA,CASSFRDGRNQPQHF,TGTGCCAGCAGTTTCCGGGACGGTCGCAATCAGCCCCAGCATTTT